This T cell receptor (beta chain) was profiled in a study of blood T cells in healthy people across ages. Whole-study results and caveats: Naive T cell percentage by flow cytometry tracked strongly with beta diversity. TCR beta diversity, measured per million T cells, fell in a roughly linear way with age.

A sample-barcoded 5' primer and a J-beta primer mix were used in a second PCR of about 6 to 12 cycles. Each cDNA molecule carried a tag from a template-switch adaptor that contained 12 random nucleotides. In TCRdb, the 5' RACE reads were re-called with MiXCR into one record per CDR3 protein. Among about 720,000 distinct CDR3 sequences listed, over 20% were seen once. Comments on this clonotype: As yet, its antigen is unknown.

The CDR3 spans 14 residues. Germline lookup yields CDR1 KGHSH and CDR2 LQKENI. Trimming took 3 bases from V and 8 from J, leaving 14 bases between them. The specimen was blood. The chain links TRBV18 to TRBJ2-1; maybe TRBD1 (5 bases). This clonotype originated in a man between 70 and 80 years old in good health. The CDR3 nucleotides read TGTGCCAGCTCACCCCCGGAAGGGGTGGATGAGCAGTTCTTC. It yields the protein CASSPPEGVDEQFF.